Each of the 15 T cell receptor beta chains below was sequenced from the same sample in a study of cytomegalovirus exposure and HLA in healthy donors. It was with 60 Vbeta and 13 Jbeta primers that the PCR ran. The assay was immunoSEQ multiplex PCR, and TCRdb's table has in-frame clones only and misses some. The repertoire has some 87,000 clones, about 73% of them found once; the top ten carry over 12%. The sequencing sample was made of PBMCs. All receptors derive from a woman aged 50 to 65 in good health and CMV-seropositive.

CDR3 bases: TGTGCCAGTAGCTCCTACGAGCAGTACTTC. This codes for CASSSYEQYF. The chain links TRBV27 to TRBJ2-7, with unresolved D. Per the germline V gene, CDR1 is MNHEY and CDR2 is SMNVEV (reference sequence). The CDR3 has 10 residues. V lost 9 bases and J 0 bases, leaving 3 bases between the germline ends.

This chain joins TRBV19 and TRBJ2-1; 8 nucleotides line up with TRBD1. Germline V gene data show CDR1 as LNHDA and CDR2 as SQIVND (reference sequence). J gave up 0 bases and V 3 bases, and 10 bases lay outside the gene matches. There are 18 residues in the CDR3. The CDR3 DNA sequence: TGTGCCAGTAGTATCGGCTCGGGACAGGCAAGCTCCTACAATGAGCAGTTCTTC. It translates to CASSIGSGQASSYNEQFF.

The chain employs TRBV28 and TRBJ2-3; D is perhaps TRBD2 (6 bases). This CDR3 has 13 amino acids. Germline loops: CDR1 MDHEN, CDR2 SYDVKM. The ends were cut back, 10 bases at V and 2 bases at J, with 13 bases in the middle. The CDR3 DNA follows: TGTGCCACCGGCGGGATGGCCACAGATACGCAGTATTTT. Translating it yields CATGGMATDTQYF.

This clone came up a few times. The junction does not match germline at one end; this may be a read error. The chain carries TRBV7-9 and TRBJ2-7; D ambiguous. The CDR3 runs 12 residues. Germline V lookup: CDR1 SEHNR, CDR2 FQNEAQ (reference sequence). CDR3 sequence (DNA): TGTTCCAGCAGCTCGGAGAACTACGAGCAGTACTTC. This encodes CSSSSENYEQYF.

This clone occurred a few times. V is TRBV2 and J is TRBJ2-7; 8 positions agree with TRBD1. The CDR3 has 13 residues. Per the germline V gene, CDR1 is SNHLY and CDR2 is FYNNEI. V shed 8 bases, J shed 3 bases, and the junction held 6 bases outside the gene matches. The CDR3 nucleotides read TGTGCCAGCGAACGGGACAGGATCTACGAGCAGTACTTC. Protein: CASERDRIYEQYF.

The chain recombines TRBV5-1 with TRBJ2-7; weak D call: TRBD2 (6 bases). V lost 0 bases and J lost 3, with 13 bases in between. The CDR3 is 15 amino acids. CDR1 is SGHRS, CDR2 YFSETQ, per germline. CDR3 residues: CASSLGGAGRYEQYF. CDR3 nucleotides: TGCGCCAGCAGCTTGGGCGGGGCGGGCCGCTACGAGCAGTACTTC.

The chain recombines TRBV5-1 with TRBJ2-6; 8 nucleotides match TRBD1. Per germline, CDR1 SGHRS and CDR2 YFSETQ. After removal of 3 bases from V and 0 bases from J, the junction contained 8 bases not matched to a gene. This CDR3 has 18 amino acids. This chain's CDR3 is CASSSWTGISSGANVLTF. DNA of the CDR3: TGCGCCAGCAGCTCCTGGACAGGGATTAGCTCTGGGGCCAACGTCCTGACTTTC.

CDR3 nucleotide sequence: TGTGCCAGCTCACCTACAGGGGGGGGCGAAAAACTGTTTTTT. It yields the protein CASSPTGGGEKLFF. The J gene is TRBJ1-4, the V gene TRBV18; 8 nucleotides line up with TRBD1. The ends lost 3 bases at V and 8 bases at J; junction bases unmatched: 5. CDR1 and CDR2 (germline): KGHSH, LQKENI. The CDR3 is 14 amino acids.

V usage is TRBV28 and J usage is TRBJ1-2; 8 nucleotides agree with TRBD1. The CDR3 loop spans 13 amino acids. Germline V gene lookup returns CDR1 MDHEN and CDR2 SYDVKM. Trimming took 6 bases from V and 6 from J; bases not matched to a gene: 6. This chain's CDR3 is CASRETGDNGYTF. In DNA form, the CDR3 reads TGTGCCAGCAGAGAGACAGGGGACAATGGCTACACCTTC.

The chain has TRBV28 and TRBJ1-5, with a possible D match to TRBD1 (6 bases). Germline V gives CDR1 MDHEN, CDR2 SYDVKM. The V end was cut by 5 bases, the J end by 6 bases, with 17 bases between. This CDR3 spans 15 amino acids. The CDR3 loop reads CASSTPQGGIQPQHF. The DNA for the CDR3 is TGTGCCAGCAGTACCCCCCAAGGGGGTATTCAGCCCCAGCATTTT. The complete variable domain, with remaining parts taken from reference TRBV28 and TRBJ1-5, reads DVKVTQSSRYLVKRTGEKVFLECVQDMDHENMFWYRQDPGLGLRLIYFSYDVKMKEKGDIPEGYSVSREKKERFSLILESASTNQTSMYLCASSTPQGGIQPQHFGDGTRLSIL.

The chain is built from TRBV9 and TRBJ2-3; 9 bases line up with TRBD2. CDR1 SGDLS and CDR2 YYNGEE come from the germline V gene. This CDR3 comprises 18 residues. V shed 7 bases and J 2 bases; nucleotides not matched to a gene: 17. CDR3 DNA: TGTGCCAGCGGGCCGGGAGGGCGGGAGGGTACTATCACAGATACGCAGTATTTT. Amino acids: CASGPGGREGTITDTQYF.

The J gene is TRBJ2-7, the V gene TRBV9; 7 nucleotides line up with TRBD1. Unmatched junction bases numbered 8, after V lost 4 bases and J lost 1 base. The CDR3 loop spans 15 amino acids. The germline CDR1 and CDR2 sequences are SGDLS and YYNGEE. CDR3 amino acids: CASSTGTEISYEQYF. The DNA for the CDR3 is TGTGCCAGCAGCACGGGGACAGAGATTTCCTACGAGCAGTACTTC.

This sequence joins TRBV9 and TRBJ2-2, with TRBD1 matching 7 bases. V lost 5 bases, J lost 0 bases, and 4 bases stayed unmatched. The CDR3 has 15 residues. CDR1 is SGDLS, CDR2 YYNGEE, per germline. The CDR3 loop reads CASRRGQSNTGELFF. The DNA for the CDR3 is TGTGCCAGCAGAAGGGGACAGTCGAACACCGGGGAGCTGTTTTTT.

The V and J genes are TRBV5-1 and TRBJ2-2, with D maybe TRBD2 (6 bases). The germline V gene encodes CDR1 SGHRS and CDR2 YFSETQ. This CDR3 is built from 15 residues. Deletions cut 6 bases from V and 0 bases from J, with 12 bases between. The CDR3 protein is CASNSGVTNTGELFF. Written as DNA, the CDR3 is TGCGCCAGCAACTCGGGAGTAACGAACACCGGGGAGCTGTTTTTT.

The CDR3 DNA reads as TGTGCCAGCAGTTTCTTGTCTGCGGAGAGCAATCAGCCCCAGCATTTT. This translates into CASSFLSAESNQPQHF. The V and J genes are TRBV27 and TRBJ1-5, with D unresolved. The length of the CDR3 is 16 residues. Germline V CDR1 and CDR2: MNHEY, SMNVEV (reference sequence). The V gene lost 3 bases and the J gene lost 1 base, with 13 bases spanning the gap.